This is a list of T cell receptor beta chains from one sample in a study of siplizumab effects on memory and regulatory T cells. Libraries were prepared by immunoSEQ multiplex PCR; TCRdb keeps only in-frame clonotypes and omits some of them. Among 85,000 to 130,000 clones listed, more than 85% were seen once. Material: CD4+ T cells sorted from blood. The receptors derive from a human donor in good health. Some clones in this sample may be carry-over from other donors' samples. Each CDR3 is given with its conserved first and last residue. Fields, in order: J gene, D gene, V gene, clone size, CDR3 DNA, CDR3 protein. The D gene is left open where the match is weak. The size of a clone is reported for some rows only, either as once, few or many, or as a class for expanded clones.

TRBJ1-4 - TRBV7-9 once TGTGCCAGCAGCCCGAGGGGTCCAACTAATGAAAAACTGTTTTTT CASSPRGPTNEKLFF
TRBJ2-7 TRBD2 TRBV18 - TGTGCCAGCTCACCACCGAACGGCGGGAGGGCCCACGAGCAGTACTTC CASSPPNGGRAHEQYF
TRBJ2-5 - TRBV12-5 - TGTGCTAGTGGCACCAGGGCGCAAGAGACCCAGTACTTC CASGTRAQETQYF
TRBJ2-1 - TRBV5-1 - TGCGCCAGCACCAGGGGCAATGAGCAGTTCTTC CASTRGNEQFF
TRBJ1-2 TRBD1 TRBV19 once TGTGCCAGTAGTATTGTGAACAGGGGGGATGGCTACACCTTC CASSIVNRGDGYTF
TRBJ1-1 TRBD1 TRBV7-9 - TGTGCCAGCAGCTCTGGGACAGGGAACACTGAAGCTTTCTTT CASSSGTGNTEAFF
TRBJ1-4 - TRBV27 once TGTGCCAGCAGTTTATCGCTATCGGTCTCCGGAAAACTGTTTTTT CASSLSLSVSGKLFF
TRBJ1-2 TRBD1 TRBV6-1 - TGTGCCAGCAGATTGACAGGGGAGAACTATGGCTACACCTTC CASRLTGENYGYTF
TRBJ2-2 - TRBV28 - TGTGCCAGCAGATCCCCGGGTACCGGGGAGCTGTTTTTT CASRSPGTGELFF
TRBJ2-6 - TRBV19 - TGTGCCAGTAGTCGACCGGCAGTGGGCTCTGGGGCCAACGTCCTGACTTTC CASSRPAVGSGANVLTF
TRBJ1-4 TRBD1 TRBV4-1 once TGCGCCAGCAGCCTAGACGAGACAGGGGGGTTGGCTAATGAAAAACTGTTTTTT CASSLDETGGLANEKLFF